These 15 T cell receptor beta chains were all obtained from the same sample, sequenced in a study of shared clonotypes between healthy human individuals. Clones were read by immunoSEQ multiplex PCR, and TCRdb kept only the in-frame ones, dropping some. Among 2,500,000 or so clones listed, approximately 90% were seen once. What was sequenced was naive CD4+ T cells sorted from blood. Subset described: CD45RA+ positively selected. The receptors stem from a man younger than 30 in good health.

Comments on this clone: At the DNA level, this CDR3 is encoded by other sequences in the same sample as well. The rearrangement joins TRBV27 to TRBJ2-3; weak D call: TRBD2 (5 bases). CDR3 size: 16 residues. V shed 3 bases and J shed 6 bases, with 19 bases lying between them. Germline lookup yields CDR1 MNHEY and CDR2 SMNVEV (reference sequence). This CDR3 reads CASSFLAGGGGDTQYF. DNA of the CDR3: TGTGCCAGCAGTTTCTTAGCAGGCGGCGGCGGGGATACGCAGTATTTT.

The rearrangement links TRBV9 to TRBJ2-3; a possible D gene is TRBD2 (6 bases). V lost 2 bases to trimming and J lost 6 bases, with 13 bases between them. This CDR3 spans 14 amino acids. Germline V gene lookup returns CDR1 SGDLS and CDR2 YYNGEE. This CDR3 is CASSVGTSGDTQYF. The CDR3 region has the DNA TGTGCCAGCAGCGTTGGGACTTCAGGGGATACGCAGTATTTT.

The genes are TRBV10-1 and TRBJ2-2; D call uncertain. CDR3 length: 12 residues. V was trimmed by 0 bases and J by 7 bases, leaving 3 bases between them. Germline CDR1 and CDR2: WNHNN and SYGVQD (reference sequence). CDR3 loop: CASSESIGELFF. The CDR3 region has the DNA TGCGCCAGCAGTGAGTCGATCGGGGAGCTGTTTTTT.

The CDR3 loop reads CSVPGTGISDTQYF. The CDR3 nucleotides are TGCAGCGTTCCCGGGACAGGGATTTCAGATACGCAGTATTTT. The chain combines TRBV29-1 with TRBJ2-3, with TRBD1 matching 9 bases. V dropped 5 bases and J dropped 4; count of bases not matched to a gene: 7. The CDR3 sequence is 14 residues long. Germline CDR1 and CDR2: SQVTM and ANQGSEA.

This sequence joins TRBV2 and TRBJ2-7; 9 nucleotides line up with TRBD2. Unmatched junction bases numbered 9, after V lost 5 bases and J lost 7 bases. Germline V lookup: CDR1 SNHLY, CDR2 FYNNEI. This CDR3 region has 14 residues. The CDR3 nucleotides are TGTGCCAGCAGTCGGGGCGGGAGGGTGGAAGAGCAGTACTTC. Its protein product is CASSRGGRVEEQYF.

The V call is TRBV10-3, the J call TRBJ2-6; TRBD1 matches 11 bases. With V trimmed by 5 bases and J by 2 bases, 2 bases remained unmatched. The CDR3 has 16 amino acids. Germline V gives CDR1 ENHRY, CDR2 SYGVKD. The CDR3 nucleotides are TGTGCCATCAGTCAGGGACAGGGGGCTGGGGCCAACGTCCTGACTTTC. Translation gives CAISQGQGAGANVLTF.

In the case of this clone: Other DNA sequences within the sample encode an identical CDR3. The V call is TRBV5-1, the J call TRBJ1-4; 10 bases are shared with TRBD1. The CDR3 sequence is 14 residues long. Trimming at V came to 4 bases and at J to 8 bases, leaving 5 bases not matched to a gene. Germline CDR1 reads SGHRS; CDR2 reads YFSETQ. DNA of the CDR3: TGCGCCAGCAGCCCCGGACAGGGGGAGGAAAAACTGTTTTTT. Its translation: CASSPGQGEEKLFF.

The chain combines TRBV29-1 with TRBJ1-1; 7 bases line up with TRBD1. After removal of 5 bases from V and 7 bases from J, the junction contained 4 bases not matched to a gene. Germline V gene sequence: CDR1 SQVTM, CDR2 ANQGSEA. CDR3 size: 11 residues. CDR3 sequence: CSVKGAGEAFF. In DNA, the CDR3 is TGCAGCGTTAAGGGGGCTGGTGAAGCTTTCTTT.

The V call is TRBV6-1, the J call TRBJ2-1, with TRBD2 matching over 7 bases. Germline V CDR1 and CDR2: MNHNS, SASEGT. CDR3 size: 15 residues. The ends lost 2 bases at V and 6 bases at J; junction bases unmatched: 7. This chain's CDR3 is CASSERPGRGNEQFF. CDR3 nucleotide sequence: TGTGCCAGCAGTGAACGTCCGGGGAGGGGCAATGAGCAGTTCTTC.

The chain combines TRBV7-2 with TRBJ2-3, with D tentatively TRBD2 (6 bases). Germline loops: CDR1 SGHTA, CDR2 FQGNSA. With 7 bases removed from V and 3 bases from J, the gap between germline ends came to 17 bases. The CDR3 runs to 15 residues. CDR3 in DNA: TGTGCCAGCACCCCCCCGGGGCTAGCGACAGATACGCAGTATTTT. It encodes CASTPPGLATDTQYF.

The J gene is TRBJ2-1, the V gene TRBV28, with 7 bases lining up with TRBD2. CDR1 is MDHEN, CDR2 SYDVKM, per germline. The CDR3 length is 15 residues. J was trimmed by 5 bases and V by 3 bases; bases with no gene match: 7. DNA of the CDR3: TGTGCCAGCAGTTTCGGGGGGTTAAAAGACAATGAGCAGTTCTTC. Translation: CASSFGGLKDNEQFF.

CDR3: CASSPDRVTAVRQYF. CDR3 coding DNA: TGTGCCAGCAGCCCCGACAGGGTAACCGCCGTACGGCAGTACTTC. The genes are TRBV13 and TRBJ2-7; 7 bases are a match to TRBD1. CDR1 is PRHDT and CDR2 is FYEKMQ in the germline V gene (reference sequence). The CDR3 has 15 residues. The V segment lost 5 bases and the J segment 9 bases; nucleotides outside the gene matches: 16.

The V and J genes are TRBV7-9 and TRBJ2-3; 10 bases align to TRBD1. Per germline, CDR1 SEHNR and CDR2 FQNEAQ (reference sequence). The CDR3 consists of 16 residues. V lost 0 bases, J lost 6 bases, and 6 bases stayed unmatched. The CDR3 bases are TGTGCCAGCAGCTTAGCCCGACAGGGGGCCTTGGATACGCAGTATTTT. Amino acids: CASSLARQGALDTQYF.

In the case of this clone: Other nucleotide sequences in the sample specify the same CDR3. The rearrangement uses TRBV18 and TRBJ2-2; D unresolved. CDR1 KGHSH and CDR2 LQKENI come from the germline V gene. The CDR3 has 13 residues. Deletions cut 6 bases from V and 0 bases from J, with 5 bases between. The CDR3 here is CASSPPNTGELFF. The DNA of the CDR3 is TGTGCCAGCTCCCCCCCGAACACCGGGGAGCTGTTTTTT. Combining the CDR3 with reference TRBV18 and TRBJ2-2 gives the whole variable domain NAGVMQNPRHLVRRRGQEARLRCSPMKGHSHVYWYRQLPEEGLKFMVYLQKENIIDESGMPKERFSAEFPKEGPSILRIQQVVRGDSAAYFCASSPPNTGELFFGEGSRLTVL.

In DNA form, the CDR3 reads TGTGCCAGTAGCCGCCTACTAGCGGGAGATTCCTACGAGCAGTACTTC. Protein sequence: CASSRLLAGDSYEQYF. The chain recombines TRBV19 with TRBJ2-7; 11 bases map to TRBD2. With V trimmed by 6 bases and J by 1 base, 8 bases remained unmatched. The germline V gene has CDR1 LNHDA and CDR2 SQIVND (reference sequence). This CDR3 contains 16 residues.